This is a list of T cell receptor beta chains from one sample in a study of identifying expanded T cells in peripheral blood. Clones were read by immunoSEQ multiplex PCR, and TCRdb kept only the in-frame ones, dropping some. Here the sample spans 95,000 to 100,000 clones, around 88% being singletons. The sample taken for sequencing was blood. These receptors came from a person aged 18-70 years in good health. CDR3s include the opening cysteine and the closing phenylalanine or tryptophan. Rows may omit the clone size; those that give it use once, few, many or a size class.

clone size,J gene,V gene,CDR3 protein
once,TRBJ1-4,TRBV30,CAWSGAHRGEKLFF
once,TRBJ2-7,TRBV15,CATSRDRGPYEQYF
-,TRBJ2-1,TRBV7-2,CASSPPGGAAYNEQFF
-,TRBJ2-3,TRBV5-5,CASSFGTTGTSTDTQYF
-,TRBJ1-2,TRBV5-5,CASSLVSRGLYGYTF
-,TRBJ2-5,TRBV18,CASSPTQGRETQYF
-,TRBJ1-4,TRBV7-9,CASSPRQGWQTNEKLFF
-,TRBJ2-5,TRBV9,CASSDPKFGGAQQETQYF
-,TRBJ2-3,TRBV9,CASHTGISSTDTQYF
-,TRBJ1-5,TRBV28,CASQEIPLRMEPQHF
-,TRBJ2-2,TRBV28,CASASGAAGTGELFF
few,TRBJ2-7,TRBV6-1,CASTREAEVPYEQYF
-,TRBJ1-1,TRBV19,CATGGGWRGTEAFF
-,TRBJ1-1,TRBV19,CASSIIVYDTEAFF
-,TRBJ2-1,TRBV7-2,CASSLTPGTGIEQFF
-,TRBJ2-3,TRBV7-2,CASSFVFSDTQYF
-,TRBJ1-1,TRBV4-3,CASSRKTGGGTEAFF
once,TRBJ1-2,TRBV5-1,CASGADGPLANYGYTF
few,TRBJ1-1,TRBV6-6,CASLRWTEAFF
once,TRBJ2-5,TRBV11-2,CASSGGSGGETQYF
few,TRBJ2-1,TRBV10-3,CAISESVLNEQFF
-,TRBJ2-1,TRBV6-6,CASRENNEQFF
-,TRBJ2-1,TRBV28,CASSFEFAYEQFF
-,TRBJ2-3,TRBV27,CASSLVGSTDTQYF
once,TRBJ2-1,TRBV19,CASSIQQGKNEQFF
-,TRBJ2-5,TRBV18,CASSPRGGIGETQYF
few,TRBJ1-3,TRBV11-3,CASSLWADTIYF
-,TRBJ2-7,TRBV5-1,CASSQDSSPLYEQYF
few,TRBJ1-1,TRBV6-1,CASSATNLITEAFF
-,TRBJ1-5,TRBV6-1,CASGTDRNYNQPQHF
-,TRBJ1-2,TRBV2,CASRSTNSPRPNYGYTF
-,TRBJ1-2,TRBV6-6,CASSYSTVGYGYTF
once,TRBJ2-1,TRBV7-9,CASSRDSYNEQFF
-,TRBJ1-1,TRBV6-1,CASSEGGVNTEAFF
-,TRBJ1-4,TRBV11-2,CASSLGTELFF
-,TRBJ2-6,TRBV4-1,CASSQVTGSGANVLTF
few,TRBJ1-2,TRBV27,CASSDRPSDGYTF
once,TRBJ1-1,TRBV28,CAIRPRGRNTEAFF
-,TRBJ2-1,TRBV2,CASSSTGGGQFF
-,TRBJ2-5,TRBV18,CASSPPGDRQETQYF
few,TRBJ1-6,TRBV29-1,CSVQPDVYSPLHF
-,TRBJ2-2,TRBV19,CASSTGRGGTGELFF
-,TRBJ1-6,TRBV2,CASSELAGQGYSPLHF
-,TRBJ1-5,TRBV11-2,CASILRGSRAGNQPQHF
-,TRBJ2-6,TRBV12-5,CASGLDSGANVLTF